The T cell receptor (beta chain) under discussion was sequenced for a study of cytomegalovirus exposure and HLA in healthy donors. As for the study in general: Among about 400 genotyped donors, more than 65% fell in the Caucasian-associated ancestry cluster.

This clone was observed once. What it binds is not known. The CDR3 loop spans 14 amino acids. Deletions cut 6 bases from V and 1 base from J, with 12 bases between. The germline V gene encodes CDR1 MNHEY and CDR2 SVGAGI. Notes on the study in general: The study listed some 160 cytomegalovirus-associated TCR beta chains. It was assumed in the presence/absence analyses that sequencing depth was roughly uniform across donors.

The PCR made use of 60 Vbeta and 13 Jbeta primers. This table comes from immunoSEQ multiplex PCR, and its TCRdb copy is limited to in-frame clones, with some not included. The sample has some 190,000 clones, about 82% seen once; the top ten hold under 2%. The sequencing sample was made of PBMCs. The TCR comes from a woman aged 30 to 39 in good health and CMV-seronegative. V gene TRBV6-5 combines with J gene TRBJ1-2; TRBD1 is a possible D gene (5 bases). CDR3 amino acids: CASSRTRVNYGYTF. CDR3 coding DNA: TGTGCCAGCAGCAGGACCAGGGTTAACTATGGCTACACCTTC.